This T cell receptor (beta chain) was observed in a study of response to subunit inactivated influenza vaccine. Overall study results and limits: It was suggested by the authors that few new T cells are recruited by each seasonal influenza vaccination.

TCRdb re-called the RT-PCR reads through MiXCR, storing one row per CDR3 protein. The sample includes fewer than 400,000 distinct CDR3 sequences, 20% to 25% of them seen just once. Germline V gene lookup returns CDR1 SGHKS and CDR2 YYEKEE (reference sequence). CDR3 size: 15 residues. V lost 1 base and J lost 11, with 21 bases in between. This clonotype showed up just a few times. Its antigen is still unknown. The rearrangement uses TRBV5-5 and TRBJ1-1; unclear D gene. Material: PBMCs from blood, obtained about 20 months after vaccination. The TCR comes from a man between 50 and 70 years old who received an inactivated influenza vaccine. In DNA form, the CDR3 reads TGTGCCAGCAGCTTGACATGGCCAGCGGGCGCCGGGGCTTTCTTT. Translating it yields CASSLTWPAGAGAFF.